A selection of T cell receptor beta chains follows, all from one sample in a study of cytomegalovirus exposure and HLA in healthy donors. Assay used: immunoSEQ multiplex PCR; TCRdb lists only in-frame clones, some missing. The table shows about 140,000 clones, with roughly two thirds occurring only once. The sample comprised PBMCs. All receptors come from a male donor in good health and CMV-seronegative. CDR3s include the opening cysteine and the closing phenylalanine or tryptophan. A D gene is named only where the DNA matches it firmly. Size tells how often a clone was seen (once, few, many) or the class of an expanded clone, and some rows leave it out.

d_gene	v_gene	j_gene	abundance	CDR3aa	CDR3nt
TRBD2	TRBV5-4	TRBJ2-3	.	CASSFWEGLAADTQYF	TGTGCCAGCAGCTTCTGGGAGGGACTAGCGGCAGATACGCAGTATTTT
.	TRBV6-6	TRBJ2-4	.	CASSYGSIRQNIQYF	TGTGCCAGCAGTTACGGATCGATCCGACAGAACATTCAGTACTTC
.	TRBV6-6	TRBJ1-1	few	CASSYGGGLSGEAFF	TGTGCCAGCAGTTACGGTGGGGGACTGAGCGGTGAAGCTTTCTTT
.	TRBV11-2	TRBJ1-2	.	CASSLEVRADYGYTF	TGTGCCAGCAGCTTAGAGGTCAGGGCGGACTATGGCTACACCTTC
TRBD1	TRBV27	TRBJ2-7	few	CASSPYRTGGEQYF	TGTGCCAGCAGTCCCTACCGGACAGGGGGCGAGCAGTACTTC
.	TRBV15	TRBJ1-4	.	CATSRDRGLNEKLFF	TGTGCCACCAGCAGAGATCGGGGACTTAATGAAAAACTGTTTTTT
.	TRBV7-6	TRBJ2-1	.	CASSLGGLYVVNEQFF	TGTGCCAGCAGCTTAGGGGGACTCTACGTCGTCAATGAGCAGTTCTTC
TRBD1	TRBV18	TRBJ1-5	few	CASSGPRGLNQPQHF	TGTGCCAGCTCAGGACCCAGGGGGCTCAATCAGCCCCAGCATTTT
TRBD1	TRBV9	TRBJ1-6	.	CASSIGQGSDMDSPLHF	TGTGCCAGCAGCATCGGACAGGGATCCGATATGGATTCACCCCTCCACTTT
.	TRBV19	TRBJ2-5	.	CASGPEGVRETQYF	TGTGCCAGTGGTCCCGAAGGGGTGAGAGAGACCCAGTACTTC
TRBD1	TRBV29-1	TRBJ2-6	few	CSVNGQGVSGANVLTF	TGCAGCGTGAACGGACAGGGCGTCTCTGGGGCCAACGTCCTGACTTTC
.	TRBV5-6	TRBJ2-1	.	CASSPKWVARGGSYNEQFF	TGTGCCAGCAGCCCAAAATGGGTCGCTCGGGGTGGCTCCTACAATGAGCAGTTCTTC
.	TRBV28	TRBJ1-2	.	CASSLSLVRSDTF	TGTGCCAGCAGTTTATCCCTGGTCAGGTCTGACACCTTC
.	TRBV4-1	TRBJ1-2	few	CASSHLTAGRYGYTF	TGCGCCAGCAGCCATCTGACAGCGGGGAGGTATGGCTACACCTTC
TRBD1	TRBV19	TRBJ1-5	.	CASSIRGGQGYNQPQHF	TGTGCCAGTAGTATAAGGGGAGGACAGGGCTACAATCAGCCCCAGCATTTT
.	TRBV15	TRBJ2-7	once	CATSKTLTGGESYEQYF	TGTGCCACCAGCAAGACCCTAACAGGGGGGGAATCCTACGAGCAGTACTTC